One T cell receptor beta chain is described in this entry. The sample belongs to a study of blood T cell repertoires in COVID-19. Study background: T cells, B-cell-depleted T cells, or PBMCs supplied cDNA or gDNA.

The junction had 4 bases not matched to a gene; V was cut back by 3 bases and J by 1 base. The CDR3 extends over 15 amino acids. The germline V gene encodes CDR1 LNHDA and CDR2 SQIVND (reference sequence). Original analysis: The assay estimated nucleated cells by amplifying reference gene primers. Libraries were prepared by immunoSEQ multiplex PCR; TCRdb keeps only in-frame clonotypes and omits some of them. D and trimming were read from the DNA, whereas the V and J calls and clone size are those reported in that table. This table has tens of thousands of clones, around four fifths appearing once. This sequence originates from a human donor in a cohort sampled during active COVID-19. The material sequenced was peripheral blood. The chain carries TRBV19 and TRBJ1-2; 8 bases are a match to TRBD1. CDR3 residues: CASSMGQDINYGYTF. For the CDR3, the DNA is TGTGCCAGTAGTATGGGACAGGACATTAACTATGGCTACACCTTC.